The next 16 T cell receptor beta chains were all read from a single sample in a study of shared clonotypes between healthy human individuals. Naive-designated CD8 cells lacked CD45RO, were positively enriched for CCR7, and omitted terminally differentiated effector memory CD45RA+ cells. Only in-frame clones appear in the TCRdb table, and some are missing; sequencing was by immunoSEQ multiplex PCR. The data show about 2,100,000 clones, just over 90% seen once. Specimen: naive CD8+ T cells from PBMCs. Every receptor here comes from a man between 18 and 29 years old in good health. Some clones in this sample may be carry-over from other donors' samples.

CDR3 amino acids: CASSQDPGIVAEAFF. CDR3 nucleotide sequence: TGCGCCAGCAGCCAAGATCCGGGTATTGTGGCTGAAGCTTTCTTT. The chain uses TRBV4-1 and TRBJ1-1; D is unclear. Germline CDR1 reads MGHRA; CDR2 reads YSYEKL. Trimming removed 0 bases from V and 6 bases from J, with 14 bases in between. This CDR3 has 15 residues.

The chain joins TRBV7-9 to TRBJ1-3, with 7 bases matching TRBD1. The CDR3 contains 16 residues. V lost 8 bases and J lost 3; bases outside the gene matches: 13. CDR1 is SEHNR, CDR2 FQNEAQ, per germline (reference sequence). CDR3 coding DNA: TGTGCCAGCCTGGGATTGAGGGGGCGCGATGGAAACACCATATATTTT. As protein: CASLGLRGRDGNTIYF.

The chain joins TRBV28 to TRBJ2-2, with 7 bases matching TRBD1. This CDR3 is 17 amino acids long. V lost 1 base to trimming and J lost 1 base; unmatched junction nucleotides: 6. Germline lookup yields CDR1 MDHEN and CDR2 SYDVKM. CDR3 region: CASSLSTGTVNTGELFF. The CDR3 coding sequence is TGTGCCAGCAGTTTATCAACCGGGACAGTGAACACCGGGGAGCTGTTTTTT. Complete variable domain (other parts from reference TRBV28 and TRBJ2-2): DVKVTQSSRYLVKRTGEKVFLECVQDMDHENMFWYRQDPGLGLRLIYFSYDVKMKEKGDIPEGYSVSREKKERFSLILESASTNQTSMYLCASSLSTGTVNTGELFFGEGSRLTVL.

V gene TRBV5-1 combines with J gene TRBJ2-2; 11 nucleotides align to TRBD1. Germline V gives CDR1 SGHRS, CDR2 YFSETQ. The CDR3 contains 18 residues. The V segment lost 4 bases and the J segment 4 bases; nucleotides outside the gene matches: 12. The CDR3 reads CASSPGQGALPSTGELFF. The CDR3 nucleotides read TGCGCCAGCAGCCCCGGACAGGGGGCGCTTCCGAGCACCGGGGAGCTGTTTTTT.

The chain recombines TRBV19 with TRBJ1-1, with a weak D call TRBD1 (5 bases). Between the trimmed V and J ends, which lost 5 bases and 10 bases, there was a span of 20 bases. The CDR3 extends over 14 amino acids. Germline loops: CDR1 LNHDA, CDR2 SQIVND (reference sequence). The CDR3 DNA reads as TGTGCCAGTAGTCCGGGACCGGGAGTGAGGGTAGCTTTCTTT. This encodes CASSPGPGVRVAFF.

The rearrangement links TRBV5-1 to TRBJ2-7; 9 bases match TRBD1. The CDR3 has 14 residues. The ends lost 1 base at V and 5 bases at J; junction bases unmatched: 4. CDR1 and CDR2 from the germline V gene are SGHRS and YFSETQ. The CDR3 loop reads CASSLTGQGNEQYF. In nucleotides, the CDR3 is TGCGCCAGCAGCTTGACGGGACAGGGTAACGAGCAGTACTTC.

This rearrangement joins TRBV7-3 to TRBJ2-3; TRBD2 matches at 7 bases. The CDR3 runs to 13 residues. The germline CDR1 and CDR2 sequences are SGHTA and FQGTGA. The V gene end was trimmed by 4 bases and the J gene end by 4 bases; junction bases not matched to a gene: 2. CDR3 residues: CASSYGGADTQYF. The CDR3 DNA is TGTGCCAGCAGCTATGGGGGGGCAGATACGCAGTATTTT. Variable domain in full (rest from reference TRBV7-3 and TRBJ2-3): GAGVSQTPSNKVTEKGKYVELRCDPISGHTALYWYRQSLGQGPEFLIYFQGTGAADDSGLPNDRFFAVRPEGSVSTLKIQRTERGDSAVYLCASSYGGADTQYFGPGTRLTVL.

The CDR3 DNA sequence: TGTGCCAGCAGCACTGCAGGGTACCACGAGCAGTACTTC. Translating it yields CASSTAGYHEQYF. The genes are TRBV5-4 and TRBJ2-7; perhaps TRBD1 as D (5 bases). Germline CDR1 SGHNT, CDR2 YYREEE (reference sequence). The V end was cut by 4 bases, the J end by 5 bases, with 13 bases between. The CDR3 loop spans 13 amino acids.

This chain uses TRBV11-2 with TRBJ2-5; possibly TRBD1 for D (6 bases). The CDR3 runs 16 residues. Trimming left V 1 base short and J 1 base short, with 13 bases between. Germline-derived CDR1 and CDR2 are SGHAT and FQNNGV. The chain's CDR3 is CASSLVFGRGQETQYF. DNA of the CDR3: TGTGCCAGCAGCTTAGTATTCGGCAGGGGCCAAGAGACCCAGTACTTC.

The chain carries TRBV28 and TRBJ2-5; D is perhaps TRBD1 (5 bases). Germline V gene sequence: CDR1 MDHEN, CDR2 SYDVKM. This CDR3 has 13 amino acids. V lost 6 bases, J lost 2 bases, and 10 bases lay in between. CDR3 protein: CASSVTAQETQYF. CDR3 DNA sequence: TGTGCCAGCAGCGTGACAGCTCAAGAGACCCAGTACTTC. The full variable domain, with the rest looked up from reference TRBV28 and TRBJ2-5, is DVKVTQSSRYLVKRTGEKVFLECVQDMDHENMFWYRQDPGLGLRLIYFSYDVKMKEKGDIPEGYSVSREKKERFSLILESASTNQTSMYLCASSVTAQETQYFGPGTRLLVL.

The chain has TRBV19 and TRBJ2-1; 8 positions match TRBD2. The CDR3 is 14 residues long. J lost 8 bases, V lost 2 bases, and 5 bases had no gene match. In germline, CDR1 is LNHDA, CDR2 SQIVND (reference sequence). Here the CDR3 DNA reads TGTGCCAGTAGTATATCGGGAGGGCTCTATGAGCAGTTCTTC. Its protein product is CASSISGGLYEQFF.

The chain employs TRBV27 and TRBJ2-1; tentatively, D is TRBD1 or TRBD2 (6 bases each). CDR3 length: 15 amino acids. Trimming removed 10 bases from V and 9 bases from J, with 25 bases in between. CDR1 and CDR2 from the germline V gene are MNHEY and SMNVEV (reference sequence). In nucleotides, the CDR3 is TGTGCCACATCAACCGGCACAGGGAGGATCCCTGAGCAGTTCTTC. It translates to CATSTGTGRIPEQFF.

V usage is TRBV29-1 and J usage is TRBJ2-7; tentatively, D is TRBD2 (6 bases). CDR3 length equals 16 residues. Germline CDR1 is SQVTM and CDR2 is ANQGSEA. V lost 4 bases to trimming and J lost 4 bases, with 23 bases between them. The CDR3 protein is CSVGIEEGLGSYEQYF. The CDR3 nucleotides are TGCAGCGTTGGGATCGAGGAGGGTCTAGGAAGTTACGAGCAGTACTTC.

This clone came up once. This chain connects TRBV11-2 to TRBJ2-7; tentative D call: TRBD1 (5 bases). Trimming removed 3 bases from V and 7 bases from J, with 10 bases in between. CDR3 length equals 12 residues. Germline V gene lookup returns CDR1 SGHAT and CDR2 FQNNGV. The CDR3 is CASSFSGAEQYF. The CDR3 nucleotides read TGTGCCAGCAGCTTTAGTGGGGCGGAGCAGTACTTC.

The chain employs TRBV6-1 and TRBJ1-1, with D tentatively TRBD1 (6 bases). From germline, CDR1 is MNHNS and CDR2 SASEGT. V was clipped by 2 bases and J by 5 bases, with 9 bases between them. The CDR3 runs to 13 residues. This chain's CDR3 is CASSEWRGTEAFF. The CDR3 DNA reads TGTGCCAGCAGTGAATGGAGGGGGACTGAAGCTTTCTTT.

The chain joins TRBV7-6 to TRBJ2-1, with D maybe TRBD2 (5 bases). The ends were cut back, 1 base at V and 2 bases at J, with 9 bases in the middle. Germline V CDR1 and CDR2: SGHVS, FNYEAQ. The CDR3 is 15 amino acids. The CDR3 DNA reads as TGTGCCAGCAGCTTAGACCGGGGAACCTACAATGAGCAGTTCTTC. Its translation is CASSLDRGTYNEQFF.